The 12 T cell receptor beta chains listed next were all sequenced from one sample in a study of cytomegalovirus exposure and HLA in healthy donors. Amplification used 60 Vbeta primers and 13 Jbeta primers. Some clones are missing from TCRdb's copy, which holds only in-frame ones; the method was immunoSEQ multiplex PCR. This sample carries some 150,000 clones, more than 70% of them seen once, and the ten largest clones take about 1.8%. The sequenced sample was PBMCs. The receptors stem from a woman between 40 and 50 years old in good health and CMV-seronegative.

The rearrangement joins TRBV5-1 to TRBJ2-7; 7 bases match TRBD1. Germline V gene sequence: CDR1 SGHRS, CDR2 YFSETQ. J lost 0 bases, V lost 1 base, and 10 bases had no gene match. The CDR3 is 17 residues long. CDR3 in amino acids: CASSLYYRQGSSYEQYF. CDR3 sequence (DNA): TGCGCCAGCAGCTTGTACTATAGACAGGGATCCTCCTACGAGCAGTACTTC.

In DNA form, the CDR3 reads TGTGCCAGCAGCCCCCGCCTTTGGGGGGGCACTGAAGCTTTCTTT. It specifies CASSPRLWGGTEAFF. The chain carries TRBV7-8 and TRBJ1-1, with a possible D match to TRBD1 (5 bases). CDR3 length: 15 amino acids. Deletions cut 5 bases from V and 4 bases from J, with 17 bases between. Per the germline V gene, CDR1 is SGHVS and CDR2 is FQNEAQ. Filled out from reference TRBV7-8 and TRBJ1-1, the complete variable domain reads GAGVSQSPRYKVAKRGQDVALRCDPISGHVSLFWYQQALGQGPEFLTYFQNEAQLDKSGLPSDRFFAERPEGSVSTLKIQRTQQEDSAVYLCASSPRLWGGTEAFFGQGTRLTVV.

This chain uses TRBV5-4 with TRBJ2-7; TRBD1 aligns across 8 bases. The CDR3 has 14 amino acids. Per the germline V gene, CDR1 is SGHNT and CDR2 is YYREEE (reference sequence). V gave up 0 bases and J gave up 3 bases; unmatched junction bases: 2. Here the CDR3 reads CASSLGQGSYEQYF. CDR3 nucleotides: TGTGCCAGCAGCTTGGGACAGGGGAGCTACGAGCAGTACTTC.

The chain has TRBV28 and TRBJ1-5; D may be TRBD1 (5 bases). With 6 bases removed from V and 7 bases from J, the gap between germline ends came to 22 bases. Germline V lookup: CDR1 MDHEN, CDR2 SYDVKM. This CDR3 is 16 amino acids long. Written as DNA, the CDR3 is TGTGCCAGCAGGCCTCGGGTGCTCCTCAAGGGGCAGCCCCAGCATTTT. Protein product: CASRPRVLLKGQPQHF. Filled out from reference TRBV28 and TRBJ1-5, the complete variable domain reads DVKVTQSSRYLVKRTGEKVFLECVQDMDHENMFWYRQDPGLGLRLIYFSYDVKMKEKGDIPEGYSVSREKKERFSLILESASTNQTSMYLCASRPRVLLKGQPQHFGDGTRLSIL.

The chain joins TRBV18 to TRBJ1-2; D gene ambiguous. CDR3 length equals 14 residues. V was pared by 1 base and J by 0 bases, with 6 bases between. The germline V gene encodes CDR1 KGHSH and CDR2 LQKENI. CDR3 DNA sequence: TGTGCCAGCTCACCACTCGGGTCTAACTATGGCTACACCTTC. Its translation is CASSPLGSNYGYTF.

This clone was seen a handful of times. V is TRBV5-1 and J is TRBJ1-5, with D perhaps TRBD1 (6 bases). Germline V gene sequence: CDR1 SGHRS, CDR2 YFSETQ. The CDR3 contains 14 residues. The ends were cut back, 0 bases at V and 4 bases at J, with 8 bases in the middle. The CDR3 region has the DNA TGCGCCAGCAGCTTGGACAGGGATAATCAGCCCCAGCATTTT. Its translation is CASSLDRDNQPQHF.

The V call is TRBV7-8, the J call TRBJ2-7; D unclear. This CDR3 comprises 15 residues. Germline CDR1 SGHVS, CDR2 FQNEAQ. Deletions cut 1 base from V and 3 bases from J, with 13 bases between. The CDR3 DNA reads TGTGCCAGCAGCTTAGGTCGAGGCCGGTTCTACGAGCAGTACTTC. Protein: CASSLGRGRFYEQYF.

The table lists this clone with a few counts. The rearrangement joins TRBV15 to TRBJ1-3, with 7 bases lining up with TRBD1. V was clipped by 4 bases and J by 1 base; unmatched bases: 7. Germline V gene lookup returns CDR1 LNHNV and CDR2 YYDKDF (reference sequence). CDR3 length equals 16 residues. CDR3 nucleotide sequence: TGTGCCACCAGCACAACAGGGGAAGTATCTGGAAACACCATATATTTT. As protein: CATSTTGEVSGNTIYF.

In its sample, this clone was seen once. The rearrangement joins TRBV9 to TRBJ2-3; 9 bases fit TRBD2. CDR3 size: 17 residues. Germline values: CDR1 SGDLS, CDR2 YYNGEE. The V gene end was trimmed by 3 bases and the J gene end by 0 bases; junction bases not matched to a gene: 8. In DNA form, the CDR3 reads TGTGCCAGCAGCGCTCCCTCAACTAGCGGGAGCACAGATACGCAGTATTTT. This gives the protein CASSAPSTSGSTDTQYF.

This chain connects TRBV6-5 to TRBJ2-7, with 7 bases aligning to TRBD1. V trimming: 2 bases; J trimming: 4 bases; junction bases outside the gene matches: 2. Germline loops: CDR1 MNHEY, CDR2 SVGAGI. The CDR3 is made up of 13 amino acids. CDR3 nucleotides: TGTGCCAGCAGTTACCGGGACAGATACGAGCAGTACTTC. This encodes CASSYRDRYEQYF.

The genes are TRBV7-9 and TRBJ1-1; TRBD1 matches 9 bases. Germline V gene data show CDR1 as SEHNR and CDR2 as FQNEAQ (reference sequence). With 5 bases clipped from V and 4 bases from J, the junction kept 5 bases outside the gene matches. There are 14 residues in the CDR3. The CDR3 spells CASSPQTGGTEAFF. CDR3 bases: TGTGCCAGCAGCCCTCAGACAGGGGGCACTGAAGCTTTCTTT. The complete variable domain, with remaining parts taken from reference TRBV7-9 and TRBJ1-1, reads DTGVSQNPRHKITKRGQNVTFRCDPISEHNRLYWYRQTLGQGPEFLTYFQNEAQLEKSRLLSDRFSAERPKGSFSTLEIQRTEQGDSAMYLCASSPQTGGTEAFFGQGTRLTVV.

The chain employs TRBV9 and TRBJ1-3; 7 nucleotides align to TRBD1. There are 16 residues in the CDR3. With V trimmed by 2 bases and J by 0 bases, 5 bases remained unmatched. Germline V gene data show CDR1 as SGDLS and CDR2 as YYNGEE. CDR3 in DNA: TGTGCCAGCAGCGTGCAGGGACAGACCTCTGGAAACACCATATATTTT. Translating gives CASSVQGQTSGNTIYF.